These 5 T cell receptor beta chains were all obtained from the same sample, sequenced in a study of T-cell memory formation after mild COVID-19. TCRdb analysed the 5' RACE reads with MiXCR anew, one entry per CDR3 protein. The data show roughly 250,000 distinct CDR3 sequences, over 15% seen once. Sequencing was carried out using PBMCs or a T cell subset sorted from them (not recorded which). Source of these receptors: a man aged 18 to 35 who had mild COVID-19 (a few samples of this study predate the infection). Cell type and time point are not known.

V is TRBV7-2 and J is TRBJ2-1; no definite D call. Germline values: CDR1 SGHTA, CDR2 FQGNSA. This CDR3 is 15 amino acids long. The V end lost 1 base, the J end lost 4 bases, and 11 bases lay between the germline ends. The chain's CDR3 is CASSLEVGRYNEQFF. CDR3 DNA sequence: TGTGCCAGCAGCTTAGAAGTGGGTCGGTACAATGAGCAGTTCTTC.

This chain uses TRBV28 with TRBJ2-7; tentative D call: TRBD1 (6 bases). V gave up 5 bases and J gave up 1 base, with 18 bases separating them. Germline lookup yields CDR1 MDHEN and CDR2 SYDVKM. The CDR3 is 16 residues long. For the CDR3, the DNA is TGTGCCAGCAGTCCCACCGGGACAAGGGGGTCCTACGAGCAGTACGTC. Amino acids: CASSPTGTRGSYEQYV.

This clonotype was counted only a few times. The rearrangement uses TRBV7-9 and TRBJ1-2; D remains unclear. This CDR3 is built from 12 residues. Germline CDR1 reads SEHNR; CDR2 reads FQNEAQ (reference sequence). V was clipped by 5 bases and J by 5 bases, with 9 bases between them. The CDR3 coding sequence is TGTGCCAGCAGCCCGTTTGGGTATGGCTACACCTTC. Its translation: CASSPFGYGYTF.

V gene TRBV5-1 combines with J gene TRBJ2-3, with 7 nucleotides matching TRBD1. J lost 2 bases, V lost 4 bases, and 10 bases had no gene match. The CDR3 length is 16 residues. Germline V gene lookup returns CDR1 SGHRS and CDR2 YFSETQ. CDR3 loop: CASSAETGRLTDTQYF. CDR3 sequence (DNA): TGCGCCAGCAGCGCGGAGACAGGGAGACTCACAGATACGCAGTATTTT.

In DNA form, the CDR3 reads TGCGCCAGCAGCTTGGCCTCAGGACAGGGAAACGAAAAACTGTTTTTT. Translation: CASSLASGQGNEKLFF. The chain links TRBV5-1 to TRBJ1-4, with 8 bases identical to TRBD1. CDR1 is SGHRS and CDR2 is YFSETQ in the germline V gene. This CDR3 contains 16 residues. With V trimmed by 0 bases and J by 8 bases, 9 bases remained unmatched.